A selection of T cell receptor beta chains follows, all from one sample in a study of OX40 agonist ivuxolimab in advanced cancers. Only in-frame clones appear in the TCRdb table, and some are missing; sequencing was by immunoSEQ multiplex PCR. This table holds around 68,000 clones, about nine tenths found once. The material sequenced was CD4+ or CD8+ T cells sorted from blood, taken in a trial of the OX40 agonist ivuxolimab. These receptors came from an adult with an advanced solid tumor such as melanoma, head and neck, liver or kidney cancer. CDR3s leave out the opening cysteine and the closing phenylalanine or tryptophan. The D gene is left open where the match is weak.

J gene	V gene	D gene	CDR3 protein
TRBJ2-3	TRBV5-6	-	ASSQTGSTDTQY
TRBJ1-2	TRBV5-1	TRBD1	ASSEQGVYYGYT
TRBJ2-3	TRBV15	-	ATSRGDGVTDTQY
TRBJ2-4	TRBV6-5	-	ASRPPQAKKNIQY
TRBJ1-2	TRBV19	-	ASSQGMGYGYT
TRBJ2-7	TRBV12-5	-	ASGLVLSRAAIAYEQY
TRBJ2-2	TRBV5-1	TRBD1	ASRAGQGRNTGELF
TRBJ2-5	TRBV2	-	ASSDVRAEETQY
TRBJ2-3	TRBV7-7	-	ASSQGPSSDTQY
TRBJ2-3	TRBV7-2	-	ASSYSRGVSTDTQY
TRBJ2-5	TRBV2	TRBD2	ASMRASGGAETQY
TRBJ2-3	TRBV6-1	-	ASSVDSVGADTQY
TRBJ1-6	TRBV5-1	-	ASSFGLWAGEYNSPLH
TRBJ1-5	TRBV5-1	TRBD1	ASSQTGGAGQPQH
TRBJ1-3	TRBV7-9	-	ASSRTDSGNTIY
TRBJ1-1	TRBV6-4	-	ASSDKGVRNPTEAF
TRBJ1-2	TRBV19	-	ASSEAGTGYGYT
TRBJ1-6	TRBV5-6	-	ASSLGREMMNSPLH
TRBJ1-5	TRBV2	-	ASSVVPYSNQPQH
TRBJ1-2	TRBV6-5	TRBD1	ASSSLDRSFYGYT
TRBJ1-2	TRBV25-1	-	ASSAINPFRGGYT
TRBJ2-5	TRBV14	-	ASSQDGEDGTQY
TRBJ2-7	TRBV7-7	-	ASSLGGKGFYEQY
TRBJ2-7	TRBV9	-	ASSGRDTSYEQY
TRBJ2-1	TRBV7-2	TRBD2	ASSLRGGADNEQF
TRBJ1-4	TRBV7-2	-	ASSHPQTNREKLF
TRBJ1-1	TRBV7-8	-	ASSLAAFISNTEAF
TRBJ1-6	TRBV28	-	ASSDTRNSPLH
TRBJ2-2	TRBV7-6	TRBD1	ASSYGQGAGELF
TRBJ1-2	TRBV9	-	ASTPGGVNYGYT
TRBJ1-1	TRBV5-1	-	ASGRGPSNTEAF
TRBJ2-1	TRBV6-1	TRBD2	ASSGLAGGPYNEQF
TRBJ2-1	TRBV11-2	-	ASSLEYRGMEQF
TRBJ1-2	TRBV29-1	TRBD1	SVDQGAGYT
TRBJ2-1	TRBV18	TRBD2	ASSSRTSAYNEQF
TRBJ2-2	TRBV5-1	-	ASSPMGATGELF
TRBJ2-7	TRBV7-2	-	ASSLDHEQY
TRBJ1-2	TRBV5-8	TRBD1	ASSPTGGPGYT
TRBJ2-7	TRBV9	-	ASSVDRRGIHEQY
TRBJ1-6	TRBV19	-	ASSSGGSDNSPLH
TRBJ2-3	TRBV5-6	-	ASSLGWDGADTQY
TRBJ2-1	TRBV6-1	-	ASTPNTGNNEQF
TRBJ2-2	TRBV18	-	ASSPTQGNTGELF
TRBJ2-2	TRBV5-1	-	ASSPLVGTGELF
TRBJ1-2	TRBV11-2	-	ATFGVGVRANHLYGYT
TRBJ1-5	TRBV6-6	TRBD1	ASKDDRGNQPQH
TRBJ1-2	TRBV4-1	-	ASSQDLGRRGGYT
TRBJ2-1	TRBV6-6	-	ASSYGSREQF
TRBJ2-7	TRBV7-2	TRBD2	ASSSSGGALWTYEQY
TRBJ2-1	TRBV5-1	-	ASSLGQGSYNEQF
TRBJ2-5	TRBV7-8	-	ASSLTPGPLQETQY
TRBJ2-1	TRBV5-1	TRBD2	ASSLIAGQNNEQF
TRBJ2-1	TRBV7-3	-	ASSFRALGAGDNEQF
TRBJ1-2	TRBV5-5	-	ASDSNYGYT
TRBJ1-5	TRBV11-1	-	ASSRAGGSNQPQH
TRBJ1-4	TRBV18	TRBD1	ASSPSTGVNEKLF
TRBJ2-7	TRBV9	TRBD1	ASSQRTGSGEQY
TRBJ1-6	TRBV6-1	-	ASSAGGRANSPLH